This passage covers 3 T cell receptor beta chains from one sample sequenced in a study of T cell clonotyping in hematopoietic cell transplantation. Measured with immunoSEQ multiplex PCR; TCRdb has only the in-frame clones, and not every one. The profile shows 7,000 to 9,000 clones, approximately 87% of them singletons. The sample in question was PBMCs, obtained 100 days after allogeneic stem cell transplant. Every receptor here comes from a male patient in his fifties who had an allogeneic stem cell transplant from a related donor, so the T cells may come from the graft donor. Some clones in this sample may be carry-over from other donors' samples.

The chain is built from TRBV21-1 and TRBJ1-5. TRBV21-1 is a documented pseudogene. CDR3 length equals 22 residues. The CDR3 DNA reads TGTGCCAGCAGCAAAGAATGGGTTCGGGGAGAGAAAATACCGGGCTTCAATCAGCCCCAGCATTTT. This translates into CASSKEWVRGEKIPGFNQPQHF.

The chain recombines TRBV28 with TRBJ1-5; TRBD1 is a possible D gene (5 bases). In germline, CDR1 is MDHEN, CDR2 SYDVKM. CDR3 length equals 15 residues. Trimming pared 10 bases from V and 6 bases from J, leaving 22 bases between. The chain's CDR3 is CANSLPGGIGQPQHF. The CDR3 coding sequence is TGTGCCAACAGCCTCCCTGGGGGTATAGGTCAGCCCCAGCATTTT.

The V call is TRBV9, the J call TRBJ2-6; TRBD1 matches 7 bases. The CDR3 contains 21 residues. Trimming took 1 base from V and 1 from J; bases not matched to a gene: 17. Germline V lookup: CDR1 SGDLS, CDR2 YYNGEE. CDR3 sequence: CASSVRQGRNSGISGANVLTF. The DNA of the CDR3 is TGTGCCAGCAGCGTAAGACAGGGACGAAACTCTGGGATATCTGGGGCCAACGTCCTGACTTTC. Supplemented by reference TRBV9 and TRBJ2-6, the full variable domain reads DSGVTQTPKHLITATGQRVTLRCSPRSGDLSVYWYQQSLDQGLQFLIQYYNGEERAKGNILERFSAQQFPDLHSELNLSSLELGDSALYFCASSVRQGRNSGISGANVLTFGAGSRLTVL.